This T cell receptor (beta chain) appears in the sequencing data of a study of OX40 agonist ivuxolimab in advanced cancers. Study information: The study gave patients intravenous ivuxolimab at 0.01 to 10 mg/kg every 2 weeks.

Method: immunoSEQ multiplex PCR; TCRdb's copy keeps in-frame clones and lacks some. Here the sample spans approximately 94,000 clones, 89% being singletons. This clone was counted once. This specimen consisted of CD4+ or CD8+ T cells sorted from blood, obtained in a trial of the OX40 agonist ivuxolimab. This TCR was recovered from an adult with an advanced solid tumor such as melanoma, head and neck, liver or kidney cancer.

This chain's CDR3 is CASSPSPWAAQETQYF. CDR3 DNA sequence: TGTGCCAGCAGTCCCTCCCCGTGGGCAGCCCAAGAGACCCAGTACTTC. The chain combines TRBV28 with TRBJ2-5, with D uncertain. Germline V gene data show CDR1 as MDHEN and CDR2 as SYDVKM. V shed 5 bases and J shed 1 base, with 17 bases lying between them. CDR3 size: 16 residues. The entire variable domain, with the rest obtained from reference TRBV28 and TRBJ2-5, is as follows: DVKVTQSSRYLVKRTGEKVFLECVQDMDHENMFWYRQDPGLGLRLIYFSYDVKMKEKGDIPEGYSVSREKKERFSLILESASTNQTSMYLCASSPSPWAAQETQYFGPGTRLLVL.